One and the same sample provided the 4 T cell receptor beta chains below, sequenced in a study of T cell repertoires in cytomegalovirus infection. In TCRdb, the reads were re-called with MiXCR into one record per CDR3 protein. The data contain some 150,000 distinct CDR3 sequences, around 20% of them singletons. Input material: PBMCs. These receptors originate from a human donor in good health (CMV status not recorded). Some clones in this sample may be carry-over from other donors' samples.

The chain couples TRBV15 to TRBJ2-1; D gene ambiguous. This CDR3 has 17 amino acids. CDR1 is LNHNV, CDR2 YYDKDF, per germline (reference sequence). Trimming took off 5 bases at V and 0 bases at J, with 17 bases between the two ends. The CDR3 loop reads CATSGAALIYSYNEQFF. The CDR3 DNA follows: TGTGCCACCAGCGGAGCCGCTTTGATATACTCCTACAATGAGCAGTTCTTC.

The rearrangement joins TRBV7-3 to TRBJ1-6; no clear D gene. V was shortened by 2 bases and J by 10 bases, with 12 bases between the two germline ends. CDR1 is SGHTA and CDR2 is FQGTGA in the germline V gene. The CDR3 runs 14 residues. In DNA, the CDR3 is TGTGCCAGCAGCTTATTGGCAGAAGGCTCACCCCTCCACTTT. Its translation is CASSLLAEGSPLHF.

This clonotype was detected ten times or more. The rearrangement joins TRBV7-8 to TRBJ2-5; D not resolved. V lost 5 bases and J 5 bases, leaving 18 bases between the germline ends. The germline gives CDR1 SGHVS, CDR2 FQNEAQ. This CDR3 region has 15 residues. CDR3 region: CASSHSGPFTETQYF. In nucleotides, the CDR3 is TGTGCCAGCAGCCACAGTGGTCCCTTTACGGAGACCCAGTACTTC. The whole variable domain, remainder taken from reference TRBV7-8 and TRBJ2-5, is GAGVSQSPRYKVAKRGQDVALRCDPISGHVSLFWYQQALGQGPEFLTYFQNEAQLDKSGLPSDRFFAERPEGSVSTLKIQRTQQEDSAVYLCASSHSGPFTETQYFGPGTRLLVL.

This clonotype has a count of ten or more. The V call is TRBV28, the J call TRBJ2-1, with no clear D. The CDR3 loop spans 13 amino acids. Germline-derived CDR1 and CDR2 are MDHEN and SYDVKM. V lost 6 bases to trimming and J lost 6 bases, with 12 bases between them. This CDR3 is CASRSRFPNEQFF. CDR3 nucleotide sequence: TGTGCCAGCAGAAGCAGGTTTCCCAATGAGCAGTTCTTC.